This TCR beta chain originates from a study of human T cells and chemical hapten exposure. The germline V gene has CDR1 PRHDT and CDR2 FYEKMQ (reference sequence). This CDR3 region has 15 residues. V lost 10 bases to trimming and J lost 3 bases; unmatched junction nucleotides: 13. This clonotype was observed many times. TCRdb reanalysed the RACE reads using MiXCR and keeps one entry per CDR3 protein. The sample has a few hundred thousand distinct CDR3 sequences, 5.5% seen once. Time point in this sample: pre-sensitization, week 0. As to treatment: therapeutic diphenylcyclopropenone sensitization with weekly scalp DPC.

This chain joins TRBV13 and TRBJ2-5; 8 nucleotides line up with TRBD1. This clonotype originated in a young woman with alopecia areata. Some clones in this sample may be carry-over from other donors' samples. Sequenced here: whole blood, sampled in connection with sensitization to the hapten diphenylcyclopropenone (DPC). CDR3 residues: CATLDREAGEETQYF. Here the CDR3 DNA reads TGTGCCACCTTGGACAGGGAAGCTGGAGAAGAGACCCAGTACTTC.